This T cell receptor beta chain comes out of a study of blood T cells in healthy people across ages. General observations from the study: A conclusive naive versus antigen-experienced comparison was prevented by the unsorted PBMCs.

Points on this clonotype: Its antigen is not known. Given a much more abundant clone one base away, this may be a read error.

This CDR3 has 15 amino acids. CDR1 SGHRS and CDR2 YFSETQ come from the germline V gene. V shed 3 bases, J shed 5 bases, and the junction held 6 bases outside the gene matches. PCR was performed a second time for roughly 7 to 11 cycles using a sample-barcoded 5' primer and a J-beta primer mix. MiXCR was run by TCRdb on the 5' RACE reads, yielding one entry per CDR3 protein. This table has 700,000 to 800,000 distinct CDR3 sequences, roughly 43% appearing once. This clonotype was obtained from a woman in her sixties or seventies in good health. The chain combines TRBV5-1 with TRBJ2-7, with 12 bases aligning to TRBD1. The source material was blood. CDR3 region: CASSWEGTGGDEQYF. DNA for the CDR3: TGCGCCAGCAGCTGGGAGGGGACAGGGGGCGACGAGCAGTACTTC.